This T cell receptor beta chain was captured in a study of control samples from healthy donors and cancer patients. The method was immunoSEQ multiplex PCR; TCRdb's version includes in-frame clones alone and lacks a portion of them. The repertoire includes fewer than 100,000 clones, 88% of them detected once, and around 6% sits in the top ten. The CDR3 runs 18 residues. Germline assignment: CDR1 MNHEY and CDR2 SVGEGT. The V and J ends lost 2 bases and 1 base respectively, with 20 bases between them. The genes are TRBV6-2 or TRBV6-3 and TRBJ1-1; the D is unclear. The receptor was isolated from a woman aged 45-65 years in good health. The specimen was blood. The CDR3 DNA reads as TGTGCCAGCAGTTACGGCCAAGTTCTTGGGATCGGGAACACTGAAGCTTTCTTT. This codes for CASSYGQVLGIGNTEAFF.